Presented here are 28 T cell receptor beta chains from one specimen sequenced in a study of T cells in Graves' hyperthyroidism and ophthalmopathy. TCR beta CDR3 regions were amplified from RNA transcripts. A set of HTBI primers served as the primers for a first-round RT-PCR of the TCR CDR3. TCRdb recomputed calls from the multiplex PCR reads with MiXCR, one row per CDR3 protein. The sample contains roughly 580,000 distinct CDR3 sequences, approximately 15% of which appear only once. The sequencing input was blood. These receptors were taken from a woman in her twenties or thirties with Graves' hyperthyroidism that later progressed to Graves' ophthalmopathy.

This clonotype was seen ten or more times. V gene TRBV6-2 or TRBV6-3 combines with J gene TRBJ2-1; no firm D call. The CDR3 contains 16 residues. Looked up from germline, CDR1 is MNHEY and CDR2 is SVGEGT. The V end lost 2 bases, the J end lost 0 bases, and 11 bases lay between the germline ends. The CDR3 loop is CASSYTVMSSYNEQFF. CDR3 DNA: TGTGCCAGCAGTTACACGGTTATGAGCTCCTACAATGAGCAGTTCTTC.

This clonotype appeared many times. This chain uses TRBV7-9 with TRBJ2-1; 7 nucleotides match TRBD2. The CDR3 spans 15 residues. From germline, CDR1 is SEHNR and CDR2 FQNEAQ (reference sequence). V was pared by 3 bases and J by 4 bases, with 6 bases of the junction left unmatched. The DNA of the CDR3 is TGTGCCAGCAGCTTGGGCGGGAGCGGGTACAATGAGCAGTTCTTC. Its translation is CASSLGGSGYNEQFF.

Remarks on this clonotype: With a much larger clone just one base away, this may be a read error. The chain has TRBV20-1 and TRBJ2-7; perhaps TRBD1 as D (7 bases). Germline lookup yields CDR1 DFQATT and CDR2 SNEGSKA (reference sequence). With 5 bases removed from V and 1 base from J, the gap between germline ends came to 24 bases. This CDR3 comprises 17 residues. CDR3 residues: CSAPMRRGTASSYEQYF. CDR3 bases: TGCAGTGCTCCCATGAGACGCGGGACAGCCTCTTCCTACGAGCAGTACTTC.

Remarks on this clonotype: One end of the junction varies from germline; a read error may be responsible. The rearrangement joins TRBV28 to TRBJ1-4; 8 bases are shared with TRBD1. The CDR3 has 16 residues. The germline V gene has CDR1 MDHEN and CDR2 SYDVKM. The CDR3: CASSQVGTGGNEKLCF. The CDR3 nucleotides are TGTGCCAGCAGTCAAGTAGGCACAGGGGGTAATGAAAAACTGTGTTTT.

This clonotype was seen more than once but under ten times. The chain carries TRBV18 and TRBJ2-1; 9 bases map to TRBD2. The CDR3 sequence is 18 residues long. The junction had 15 bases not matched to a gene; V was cut back by 6 bases and J by 3 bases. CDR1 and CDR2 from the germline V gene are KGHSH and LQKENI. The CDR3 DNA sequence: TGTGCCAGCTCGTTTACCTCGAACTTAGCGGGAGTCTACAATGAGCAGTTCTTC. Its translation: CASSFTSNLAGVYNEQFF.

This clonotype was seen only a few times. This rearrangement joins TRBV30 to TRBJ1-3; no clear D. Germline CDR1 reads GTSNPN; CDR2 reads SVGIG (reference sequence). V lost 5 bases and J 5 bases, leaving 19 bases between the germline ends. The CDR3 contains 15 residues. The CDR3, as DNA: TGTGCCTGGTTGGAGATCCGGTGGTTACGAAACACCATATATTTT. Protein: CAWLEIRWLRNTIYF.

The sample holds a few counts of this clonotype. The chain recombines TRBV28 with TRBJ1-3; maybe TRBD1 (6 bases). Trimming stripped 6 bases from V and 1 base from J, with 13 bases between. The CDR3 totals 15 residues. The V gene's germline CDR1 is MDHEN and CDR2 SYDVKM. The CDR3, as DNA: TGTGCCAGCAGGGGGGGGGCGAAGTCTGGAAACACCATATATTTT. It encodes CASRGGAKSGNTIYF.

This clonotype showed up just a few times. The rearrangement uses TRBV6-2 or TRBV6-3 and TRBJ2-1; D is undetermined. From germline, CDR1 is MNHEY and CDR2 SVGEGT. V was clipped by 5 bases and J by 7 bases, with 15 bases between them. CDR3 size: 14 residues. The CDR3 DNA sequence: TGTGCCAGCAGTAGTACTTTCAGTAGGAATGAGCAGTTCTTC. Encoded protein: CASSSTFSRNEQFF.

The chain is built from TRBV4-1 and TRBJ2-1; D possibly corresponds to TRBD2 (8 bases). CDR1 is MGHRA and CDR2 is YSYEKL in the germline V gene. This CDR3 spans 16 amino acids. V lost 3 bases to trimming and J lost 6 bases, with 18 bases between them. Here the CDR3 reads CASSHHSGTVCNEQFF. CDR3 DNA: TGCGCCAGCAGCCATCATAGCGGGACAGTTTGCAATGAGCAGTTCTTC.

This clonotype was seen many times. This chain links TRBV2 with TRBJ1-4; perhaps TRBD1 as D (6 bases). CDR1 is SNHLY, CDR2 FYNNEI, per germline. The CDR3 is 14 residues long. Trimming stripped 3 bases from V and 5 bases from J, with 10 bases between. CDR3 in amino acids: CASSEAGENEKLFF. CDR3 nucleotides: TGTGCCAGCAGTGAGGCAGGGGAGAATGAAAAACTGTTTTTT.

This chain links TRBV14 with TRBJ2-7; D not certain. V was cut by 1 base and J by 3 bases, with 16 bases left in between. The length of the CDR3 is 16 residues. The germline gives CDR1 SGHDN, CDR2 FVKESK. CDR3 nucleotide sequence: TGTGCCAGCAGCCAAGGTTTAGCTATCCTCGACTACGAGCAGTACTTC. It translates to CASSQGLAILDYEQYF.

In this sample, this clonotype turned up many times. The rearrangement links TRBV7-2 to TRBJ2-1, with 10 positions matching TRBD2. The CDR3 has 15 residues. The V segment lost 5 bases and the J segment 7 bases; nucleotides outside the gene matches: 8. CDR1 is SGHTA and CDR2 is FQGNSA in the germline V gene. CDR3 region: CASSTGLARGNEQFF. The CDR3 DNA follows: TGTGCCAGCAGCACGGGACTAGCGAGGGGAAATGAGCAGTTCTTC.

This clonotype was detected ten times or more. In DNA form, the CDR3 reads TGTGCCAGCAAAGACTCTGGAAACACCATATATTTT. This sequence encodes CASKDSGNTIYF. The chain links TRBV2 to TRBJ1-3; D unclear. The CDR3 sequence is 12 residues long. With 7 bases removed from V and 0 bases from J, the gap between germline ends came to 4 bases. The germline V gene has CDR1 SNHLY and CDR2 FYNNEI.

This chain links TRBV29-1 with TRBJ2-2, with 11 bases lining up with TRBD2. Looked up from germline, CDR1 is SQVTM and CDR2 is ANQGSEA. V dropped 4 bases and J dropped 4; count of bases not matched to a gene: 2. The CDR3 is 14 residues long. The CDR3 spells CSVVLAGVTGELFF. The CDR3 DNA reads TGCAGCGTTGTACTAGCGGGAGTCACCGGGGAGCTGTTTTTT.

This clonotype was recorded a few times. J is TRBJ2-7 and V is TRBV28; D call uncertain. Germline V gene data show CDR1 as MDHEN and CDR2 as SYDVKM. Trimming removed 7 bases from V and 2 bases from J, with 6 bases in between. This CDR3 comprises 11 residues. DNA of the CDR3: TGTGCCAGCACCCAAACCTACGAGCAGTACTTC. Translation gives CASTQTYEQYF.

V is TRBV12-3 or TRBV12-4 and J is TRBJ1-5; perhaps TRBD1 as D (6 bases). V dropped 6 bases and J dropped 6 bases, with 15 bases sitting between them. The CDR3 has 14 residues. DNA for the CDR3: TGTGCCAGCAGCGCAGGGGCTGAGTCTCAGCCCCAGCATTTT. As protein: CASSAGAESQPQHF.

In its sample, this clonotype was seen many times. The CDR3 reads CASGYLAGEKLFF. The CDR3 coding sequence is TGTGCCAGCGGATACTTAGCTGGAGAAAAACTGTTTTTT. This chain connects TRBV12-3 or TRBV12-4 to TRBJ1-4; no reliable D call. Trimming pared 8 bases from V and 8 bases from J, leaving 15 bases between. This CDR3 is 13 amino acids long.

This chain links TRBV9 with TRBJ2-5, with TRBD1 as a possible D gene (6 bases). CDR1 and CDR2 (germline): SGDLS, YYNGEE. V lost 4 bases and J 1 base, leaving 11 bases between the germline ends. CDR3 length: 14 residues. As DNA, the CDR3 is TGTGCCAGCAGCCCAGGGGCCGTCCAAGAGACCCAGTACTTC. Its protein is CASSPGAVQETQYF.

This clonotype was found many times. The V call is TRBV12-3 or TRBV12-4, the J call TRBJ1-3, with D hard to call. With 4 bases removed from V and 0 bases from J, the gap between germline ends came to 4 bases. There are 13 residues in the CDR3. CDR3 sequence: CASSSPSGNTIYF. For the CDR3, the DNA is TGTGCCAGCAGTTCCCCCTCTGGAAACACCATATATTTT.

In its sample, this clonotype was seen many times. This chain uses TRBV5-1 with TRBJ2-7; no clear D gene. The germline V gene encodes CDR1 SGHRS and CDR2 YFSETQ. V dropped 4 bases and J dropped 5 bases, with 10 bases sitting between them. The CDR3 totals 12 residues. CDR3 residues: CASSPISNEQYF. As DNA, the CDR3 is TGCGCCAGCAGCCCCATATCCAACGAGCAGTACTTC. Looking up the rest from reference TRBV5-1 and TRBJ2-7 gives the full variable domain: KAGVTQTPRYLIKTRGQQVTLSCSPISGHRSVSWYQQTPGQGLQFLFEYFSETQRNKGNFPGRFSGRQFSNSRSEMNVSTLELGDSALYLCASSPISNEQYFGPGTRLTVT.

This clonotype showed up just a few times. This rearrangement joins TRBV30 to TRBJ1-6; D remains ambiguous. Germline V gives CDR1 GTSNPN, CDR2 SVGIG (reference sequence). V was pared by 8 bases and J by 6 bases, with 11 bases between. The CDR3 length is 12 residues. CDR3 amino acids: CALTAVNSPLHF. The DNA for the CDR3 is TGTGCCCTCACCGCCGTTAATTCACCCCTCCACTTT.

This clonotype was seen a handful of times. The J gene is TRBJ2-3, the V gene TRBV20-1, with 8 bases aligning to TRBD2. The CDR3 contains 15 residues. In germline, CDR1 is DFQATT, CDR2 SNEGSKA (reference sequence). V was pared by 4 bases and J by 2 bases, with 8 bases of the junction left unmatched. CDR3 region: CSATLNSGITDTQYF. In nucleotides, the CDR3 is TGCAGTGCTACCCTAAATAGCGGGATCACAGATACGCAGTATTTT.

This clonotype was seen repeatedly, ten times or more. This chain uses TRBV9 with TRBJ2-1; TRBD2 agrees at 9 bases. Losses at the gene ends were 4 bases for V and 7 bases for J; bases not matched to a gene: 9. This CDR3 comprises 15 residues. CDR1 SGDLS and CDR2 YYNGEE come from the germline V gene. The CDR3 reads CASSLGDSGSNEQFF. The DNA for the CDR3 is TGTGCCAGCAGCCTAGGTGATAGCGGGAGTAATGAGCAGTTCTTC.

CDR3 residues: CSAHGLAQGNEQFF. The CDR3 nucleotides read TGCAGTGCTCACGGACTAGCGCAGGGCAATGAGCAGTTCTTC. The V gene is TRBV20-1, the J gene TRBJ2-1; 9 bases line up with TRBD2. The germline CDR1 and CDR2 sequences are DFQATT and SNEGSKA (reference sequence). The CDR3 covers 14 residues. The trim removed 5 bases at V and 6 bases at J, leaving 8 bases unmatched.

This clonotype appeared a few times. This chain uses TRBV6-1 with TRBJ1-4; TRBD1 aligns across 7 bases. This CDR3 spans 15 amino acids. Germline assignment: CDR1 MNHNS and CDR2 SASEGT. CDR3 amino acids: CATTPGQGGSEKLFF. DNA of the CDR3: TGTGCTACCACCCCGGGGCAGGGGGGGAGTGAAAAACTGTTTTTT.

This clonotype appeared many times. The rearrangement links TRBV10-3 to TRBJ1-1; TRBD1 might be the D (5 bases). Germline values: CDR1 ENHRY, CDR2 SYGVKD. V gave up 2 bases and J gave up 3 bases, with 10 bases separating them. The CDR3 extends over 14 amino acids. CDR3 DNA sequence: TGTGCCATCAGTGAGCTGGGGGTGGACACTGAAGCTTTCTTT. This translates into CAISELGVDTEAFF.

The chain is built from TRBV20-1 and TRBJ2-1; 9 bases agree with TRBD2. V lost 1 base to trimming and J lost 3 bases; unmatched junction nucleotides: 4. Germline V gene sequence: CDR1 DFQATT, CDR2 SNEGSKA (reference sequence). This CDR3 has 15 residues. CDR3 protein: CSARGSREGYNEQFF. The DNA for the CDR3 is TGCAGTGCTAGAGGGTCGCGGGAGGGCTACAATGAGCAGTTCTTC.

The chain is built from TRBV7-2 and TRBJ2-3; D may be TRBD2 (5 bases). CDR3 size: 14 residues. Germline values: CDR1 SGHTA, CDR2 FQGNSA. Trimming removed 5 bases from V and 4 bases from J, with 13 bases in between. Here the CDR3 reads CASSPSAGADTQYF. CDR3 sequence (DNA): TGTGCCAGCAGCCCCAGCGCCGGGGCAGATACGCAGTATTTT.